One TCR beta chain is described in this entry. Its matching antigen is unknown. The sample comes from a study of graft-versus-host responses after intestinal transplantation. V dropped 6 bases and J dropped 4; count of bases not matched to a gene: 7. The length of the CDR3 is 15 residues. CDR1 is MDHEN, CDR2 SYDVKM, per germline. Study conclusions and caveats: Recipient bone marrow held GvH clones, some seen earlier in ileum or blood. Individuals who had graft-donor T cell macrochimerism had allografts that showed high graft-versus-host to host-versus-graft clonal ratios.

Here immunoSEQ multiplex PCR was the method, and the copy in TCRdb shows in-frame clones only, minus some. This table has over 15,000 clones, more than 65% appearing once. The sequence derives from a human patient who received an intestinal transplant, so some T cells may come from the graft donor. The chain is built from TRBV28 and TRBJ2-3; 10 bases map to TRBD2. The sequencing here drew on PBMCs, taken 14 days after transplant. The CDR3 region has the DNA TGTGCCAGCAGCCGGGGGACTAGCGTTGCAGATACGCAGTATTTT. Translated: CASSRGTSVADTQYF.